This TCR beta chain was profiled in a study of shared clonotypes between healthy human individuals. Germline CDR1 and CDR2: MNHNY and SVGAGI (reference sequence). The CDR3 totals 14 residues. V trimming: 5 bases; J trimming: 5 bases; junction bases outside the gene matches: 4. Among the donors, all were Caucasian adults who lived in Nashville, Tennessee. Generated by immunoSEQ multiplex PCR, the TCRdb table keeps only in-frame clones and is missing some. The sample includes about 510,000 clones, 79% seen only once; the top ten take roughly 13%. Sequencing was performed on PBMCs. The chain is built from TRBV6-6 and TRBJ2-5, with 11 bases aligning to TRBD1. This receptor was taken from a woman aged 35 to 49 in good health. Some clones in this sample may be carry-over from other donors' samples. As DNA, the CDR3 is TGTGCCAGCAGTACCGGGACAGGGGGTGAGACCCAGTACTTC. Translation: CASSTGTGGETQYF.